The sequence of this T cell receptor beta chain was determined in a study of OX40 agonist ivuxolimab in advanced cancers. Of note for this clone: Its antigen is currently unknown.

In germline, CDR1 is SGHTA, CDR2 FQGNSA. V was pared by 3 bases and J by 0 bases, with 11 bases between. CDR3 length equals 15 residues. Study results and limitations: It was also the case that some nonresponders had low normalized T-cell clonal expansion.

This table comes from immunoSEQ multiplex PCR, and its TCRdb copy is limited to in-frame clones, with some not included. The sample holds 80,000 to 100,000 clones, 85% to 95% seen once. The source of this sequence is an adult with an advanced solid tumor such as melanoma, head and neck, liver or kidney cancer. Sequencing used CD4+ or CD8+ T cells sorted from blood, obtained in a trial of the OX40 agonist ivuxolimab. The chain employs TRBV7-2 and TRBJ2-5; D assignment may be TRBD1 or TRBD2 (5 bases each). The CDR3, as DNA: TGTGCCAGCAGCTTGGGACCGATGTACCAAGAGACCCAGTACTTC. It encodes CASSLGPMYQETQYF.